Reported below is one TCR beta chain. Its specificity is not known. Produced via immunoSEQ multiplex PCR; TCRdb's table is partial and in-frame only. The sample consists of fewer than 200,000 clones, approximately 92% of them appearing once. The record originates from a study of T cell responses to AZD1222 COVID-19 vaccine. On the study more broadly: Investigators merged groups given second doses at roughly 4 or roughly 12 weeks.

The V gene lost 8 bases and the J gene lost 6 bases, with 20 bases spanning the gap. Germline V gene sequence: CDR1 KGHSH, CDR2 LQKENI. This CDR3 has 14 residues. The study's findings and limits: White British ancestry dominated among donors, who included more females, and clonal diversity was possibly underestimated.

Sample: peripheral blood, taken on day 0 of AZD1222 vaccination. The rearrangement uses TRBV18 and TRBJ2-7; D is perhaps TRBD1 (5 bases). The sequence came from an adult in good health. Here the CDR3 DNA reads TGTGCCAGCGCAAGGGCGAAGGGGATGGGCGAGCAGTACGTC. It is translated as CASARAKGMGEQYV.